The next 13 T cell receptor beta chains were all read from a single sample in a study of blood T cell repertoires in COVID-19. Profiling relied on immunoSEQ multiplex PCR, and the TCRdb table lists in-frame clones only, not all of them. The sample consists of under 250,000 clones, roughly 80% of them appearing once. Input material: peripheral blood. The receptors come from a man in his forties or fifties with active or convalescent COVID-19.

This clone was counted once. V and J are TRBV6-6 and TRBJ1-5, with D maybe TRBD1 (6 bases). This CDR3 has 14 amino acids. From germline, CDR1 is MNHNY and CDR2 SVGAGI (reference sequence). V shed 5 bases and J shed 3 bases, with 11 bases lying between them. The CDR3 loop is CASSPTGINQPQHF. CDR3 sequence (DNA): TGTGCCAGCAGTCCGACAGGAATCAATCAGCCCCAGCATTTT.

The chain uses TRBV3-1 (or the pseudogene TRBV3-2) and TRBJ2-7, with 9 nucleotides matching TRBD1. Germline CDR1 reads LGHDT; CDR2 reads YNNKEL (reference sequence). J was trimmed by 4 bases and V by 3 bases; bases with no gene match: 7. CDR3 size: 15 residues. CDR3 protein: CASSQGTGLRYEQYF. The DNA of the CDR3 is TGTGCCAGCAGCCAGGGGACAGGGCTTAGATACGAGCAGTACTTC.

This clone has a handful of counts. The genes are TRBV19 and TRBJ1-1; 8 bases align to TRBD1. CDR1 and CDR2 (germline): LNHDA, SQIVND (reference sequence). This CDR3 is 12 amino acids long. The trim removed 5 bases at V and 12 bases at J, leaving 8 bases unmatched. CDR3 DNA: TGTGCCAGTAGTCCAGCGACAGGGGAAACTTTCTTT. Its protein is CASSPATGETFF.

The CDR3 protein is CASSLSGRAGFSSGANVLTF. CDR3 DNA sequence: TGTGCCAGCAGCTTAAGTGGGCGGGCAGGTTTTAGCTCTGGGGCCAACGTCCTGACTTTC. The chain has TRBV7-3 and TRBJ2-6, with a tentative D call TRBD2 (5 bases). CDR3 length equals 20 residues. Germline V CDR1 and CDR2: SGHTA, FQGTGA. Trimming cost V 1 base and J 0 bases, with 19 bases left between them.

The chain links TRBV18 to TRBJ1-1; D ambiguous. V shed 2 bases and J shed 5 bases, with 9 bases lying between them. CDR1 KGHSH and CDR2 LQKENI come from the germline V gene. The CDR3 contains 13 residues. CDR3: CASSPSGVTEAFF. DNA of the CDR3: TGTGCCAGCTCACCATCCGGGGTTACTGAAGCTTTCTTT.

In this sample, this clone turned up once. The rearrangement links TRBV7-3 to TRBJ2-3; perhaps TRBD1 as D (5 bases). Looked up from germline, CDR1 is SGHTA and CDR2 is FQGTGA. Trimming removed 0 bases from V and 2 bases from J, with 9 bases in between. This CDR3 has 15 residues. Here the CDR3 reads CASSLTGPPTDTQYF. In DNA, the CDR3 is TGTGCCAGCAGCTTAACGGGGCCACCCACAGATACGCAGTATTTT.

In this sample, this clone turned up once. The chain couples TRBV4-2 to TRBJ2-5, with D maybe TRBD1 (5 bases). The CDR3 runs 13 residues. Trimming pared 1 base from V and 4 bases from J, leaving 7 bases between. Germline CDR1 is LGHNA and CDR2 is YNFKEQ. CDR3 DNA sequence: TGTGCCAGCAGCCAAGGGCAGGGAGAGACCCAGTACTTC. It codes for CASSQGQGETQYF.

This chain connects TRBV5-1 to TRBJ2-7; 12 nucleotides agree with TRBD1. The germline V gene has CDR1 SGHRS and CDR2 YFSETQ. V lost 3 bases, J lost 5 bases, and 6 bases stayed unmatched. The CDR3 has 15 residues. The CDR3 loop is CASSWSGTGGNEQYF. The CDR3 DNA sequence: TGCGCCAGCAGCTGGTCGGGGACAGGGGGCAACGAGCAGTACTTC.

This chain joins TRBV4-3 and TRBJ1-4; D gene uncertain. Germline CDR1 is LGHNA and CDR2 is YSLEER. The V gene lost 0 bases and the J gene lost 8 bases, with 7 bases spanning the gap. CDR3 length: 13 residues. CDR3 nucleotides: TGCGCCAGCAGCCAAGAGGAGGAGGAAAAACTGTTTTTT. Its protein product is CASSQEEEEKLFF.

The chain is built from TRBV25-1 and TRBJ2-1, with 8 bases identical to TRBD2. Germline CDR1 and CDR2: MGHDK and SYGVNS. Unmatched junction bases numbered 8, after V lost 2 bases and J lost 8 bases. This CDR3 has 15 residues. The CDR3 nucleotides are TGTGCCAGCAGTGAAACCCCGGGACTAGATTATGAGCAGTTCTTC. Translation: CASSETPGLDYEQFF.

This chain links TRBV30 with TRBJ1-1; D remains unclear. V lost 4 bases and J lost 6, with 12 bases in between. The CDR3 loop spans 12 amino acids. CDR1 is GTSNPN and CDR2 is SVGIG in the germline V gene (reference sequence). The CDR3 sequence is CAWTHPVAEAFF. The CDR3 DNA sequence: TGTGCCTGGACCCACCCGGTGGCTGAAGCTTTCTTT.

This clone appeared once. The chain carries TRBV19 and TRBJ1-1; the D is unclear. This CDR3 has 14 residues. Trimming stripped 1 base from V and 4 bases from J, with 10 bases between. Germline V CDR1 and CDR2: LNHDA, SQIVND (reference sequence). The CDR3 region has the DNA TGTGCCAGTAGTATAGTGGCGGTTGGCACTGAAGCTTTCTTT. Encoded protein: CASSIVAVGTEAFF.

A few counts support this clone. The V and J genes are TRBV19 and TRBJ1-2; D gene unclear. Trimming cost V 6 bases and J 5 bases, with 19 bases left between them. The CDR3 is made up of 15 amino acids. Germline V CDR1 and CDR2: LNHDA, SQIVND (reference sequence). CDR3 sequence reads: CASRTSPRDLYGYTF. CDR3 nucleotide sequence: TGTGCCAGTAGAACCTCCCCCCGGGATCTTTATGGCTACACCTTC.